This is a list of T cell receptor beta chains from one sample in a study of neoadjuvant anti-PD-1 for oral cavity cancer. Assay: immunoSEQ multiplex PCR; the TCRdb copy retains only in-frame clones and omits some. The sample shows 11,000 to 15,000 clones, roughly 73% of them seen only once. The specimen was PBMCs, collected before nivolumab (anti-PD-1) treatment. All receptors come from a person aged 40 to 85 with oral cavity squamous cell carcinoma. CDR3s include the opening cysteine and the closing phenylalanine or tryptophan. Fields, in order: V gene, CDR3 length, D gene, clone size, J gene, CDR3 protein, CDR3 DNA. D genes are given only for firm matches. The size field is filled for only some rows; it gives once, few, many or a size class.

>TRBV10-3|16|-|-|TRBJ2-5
CAIRRGGGEGQETQYF
TGTGCCATCAGGAGGGGGGGTGGAGAGGGGCAAGAGACCCAGTACTTC
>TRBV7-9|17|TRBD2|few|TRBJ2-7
CASSSYRGTSGFNEQYF
TGTGCCAGCAGCTCGTACCGAGGGACTAGCGGGTTCAACGAGCAGTACTTC
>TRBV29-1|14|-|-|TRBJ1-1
CSVEEIVDPAVAFF
TGCAGCGTTGAAGAAATCGTGGACCCCGCCGTTGCTTTCTTT
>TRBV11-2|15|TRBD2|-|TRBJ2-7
CASSLTGLAGYEQYF
TGTGCCAGCAGCTTAACGGGACTAGCGGGCTACGAGCAGTACTTC
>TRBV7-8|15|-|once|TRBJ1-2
CASSYGEELNYGYTF
TGTGCCAGCTCCTACGGCGAGGAACTTAACTATGGCTACACCTTC
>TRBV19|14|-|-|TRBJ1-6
CASRQGRRGSPLHF
TGTGCCAGTAGGCAGGGGCGGAGGGGTTCACCCCTCCACTTT
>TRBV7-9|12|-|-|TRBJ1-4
CASSRLGEKLFF
TGTGCCAGCAGCCGCCTGGGTGAAAAACTGTTTTTT
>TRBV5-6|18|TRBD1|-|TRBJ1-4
CASSRIRDRALTGEKLFF
TGTGCCAGCAGCCGCATCCGGGACAGGGCCCTTACTGGTGAAAAACTGTTTTTT
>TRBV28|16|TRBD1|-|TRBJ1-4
CASSWTGGAGNEKLFF
TGTGCCAGCAGTTGGACAGGGGGCGCGGGTAATGAAAAACTGTTTTTT
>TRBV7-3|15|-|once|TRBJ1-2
CASSPSMSGRGGYTF
TGTGCCAGCAGCCCCAGTATGTCCGGCCGTGGGGGCTACACCTTC
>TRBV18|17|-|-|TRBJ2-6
CASSPSQGRAGANVLTF
TGTGCCAGCTCACCATCACAGGGTAGAGCTGGGGCCAACGTCCTGACTTTC
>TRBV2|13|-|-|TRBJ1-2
CASSELEVYGYTF
TGTGCCAGCAGTGAGCTAGAGGTCTATGGCTACACCTTC
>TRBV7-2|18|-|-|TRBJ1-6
CASSTRQARRPYNSPLHF
TGTGCCAGCAGCACGCGACAGGCAAGGAGGCCCTATAATTCACCCCTCCACTTT
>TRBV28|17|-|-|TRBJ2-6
CASKYPDSYSGANVLTF
TGTGCCAGCAAATACCCAGACAGTTACTCTGGGGCCAACGTCCTGACTTTC
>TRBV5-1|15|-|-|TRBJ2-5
CASSLAGVAVETQYF
TGCGCCAGCAGCTTGGCCGGGGTGGCTGTGGAGACCCAGTACTTC
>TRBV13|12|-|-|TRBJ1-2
CASSQRGYGYTF
TGTGCCAGCAGCCAGCGGGGTTATGGCTACACCTTC
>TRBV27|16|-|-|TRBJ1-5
CASSGKPFHSNQPQHF
TGTGCCAGCAGTGGCAAACCGTTCCATAGCAATCAGCCCCAGCATTTT
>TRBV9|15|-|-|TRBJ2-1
CASSVGGTSPNEQFF
TGTGCCAGCAGCGTAGGCGGGACCAGCCCCAATGAGCAGTTCTTC
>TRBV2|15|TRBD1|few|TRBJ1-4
CASTKDRVINEKLFF
TGTGCCAGCACGAAGGACAGGGTGATTAATGAAAAACTGTTTTTT
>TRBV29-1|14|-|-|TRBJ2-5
CSVDVWQRPETQYF
TGCAGCGTTGACGTTTGGCAGCGACCAGAGACCCAGTACTTC
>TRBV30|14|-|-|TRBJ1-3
CAWSHTGYGNTIYF
TGTGCCTGGAGCCATACAGGGTACGGAAACACCATATATTTT
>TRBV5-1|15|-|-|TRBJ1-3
CASSYDGTSGNTIYF
TGCGCCAGCAGTTACGACGGGACCTCTGGAAACACCATATATTTT
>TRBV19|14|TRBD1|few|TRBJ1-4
CASRTGDLNEKLFF
TGTGCCAGCAGAACAGGGGATCTTAATGAAAAACTGTTTTTT
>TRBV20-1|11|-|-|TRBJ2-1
CSAGILGEQFF
TGCAGTGCTGGGATTCTTGGTGAGCAGTTCTTC
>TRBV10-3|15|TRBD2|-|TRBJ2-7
CAIRVSGTNHGEQYF
TGTGCCATCAGGGTAAGCGGGACCAACCATGGTGAGCAGTACTTC
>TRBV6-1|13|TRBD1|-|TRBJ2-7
CASSRDREGEQYF
TGTGCCAGCAGTCGGGACAGGGAGGGCGAGCAGTACTTC
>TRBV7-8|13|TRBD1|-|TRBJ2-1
CASRRQGQDEQFF
TGTGCCAGCAGGCGACAGGGTCAAGATGAGCAGTTCTTC
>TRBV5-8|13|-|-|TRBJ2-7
CASSPDITYEQYF
TGTGCCAGCAGCCCGGACATCACCTACGAGCAGTACTTC
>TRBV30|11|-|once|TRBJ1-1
CAWTEFTEAFF
TGTGCCTGGACTGAGTTCACTGAAGCTTTCTTT
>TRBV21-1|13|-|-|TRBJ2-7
CAFRGDRDYEQYF
TGTGCCTTCAGGGGGGACAGGGACTACGAGCAGTACTTC
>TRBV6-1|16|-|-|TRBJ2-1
CASSEVAGPGRNEQFF
TGTGCCAGCAGTGAAGTGGCGGGACCGGGAAGGAATGAGCAGTTCTTC
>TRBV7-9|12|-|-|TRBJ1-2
CASSYQGSGYTF
TGTGCCAGCAGCTATCAGGGAAGTGGCTACACCTTC
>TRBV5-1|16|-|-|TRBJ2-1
CASSLRQLERYNEQFF
TGCGCCAGCAGCTTGAGGCAGCTAGAAAGGTACAATGAGCAGTTCTTC
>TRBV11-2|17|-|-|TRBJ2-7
CASSLIARSFSSYEQYF
TGTGCCAGCAGCTTAATTGCGCGGTCGTTCAGCTCCTACGAGCAGTACTTC
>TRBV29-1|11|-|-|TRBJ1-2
CSAEGDNSYTF
TGCAGCGCTGAGGGGGATAACAGCTACACCTTC
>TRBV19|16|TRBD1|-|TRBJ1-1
CASSIVPGGRNTEAFF
TGTGCCAGTAGTATAGTGCCAGGGGGACGCAACACTGAAGCTTTCTTT
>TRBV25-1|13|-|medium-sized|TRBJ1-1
CASSRGGGMAAFF
TGTGCCAGCAGTCGGGGCGGCGGTATGGCAGCTTTCTTT
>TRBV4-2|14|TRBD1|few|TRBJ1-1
CASSHRQGRAEAFF
TGTGCCAGCAGCCACCGACAGGGGCGGGCAGAAGCTTTCTTT
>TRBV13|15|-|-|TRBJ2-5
CASSLGGQGMETQYF
TGTGCCAGCAGCTTAGGGGGGCAGGGTATGGAGACCCAGTACTTC
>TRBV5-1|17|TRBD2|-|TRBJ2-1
CASSFGLADPTPHEQFF
TGCGCCAGCAGCTTCGGCCTAGCGGACCCAACCCCCCATGAGCAGTTCTTC
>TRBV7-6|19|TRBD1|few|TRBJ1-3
CASSHTGVRKTLSGNTIYF
TGTGCCAGCAGTCATACAGGGGTGCGCAAAACATTATCTGGAAACACCATATATTTT
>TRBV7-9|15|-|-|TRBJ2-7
CASSLVQRSAYEQYF
TGTGCCAGCAGCTTAGTACAACGGAGTGCCTACGAGCAGTACTTC
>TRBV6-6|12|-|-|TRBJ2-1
CASSGRGNEQFF
-
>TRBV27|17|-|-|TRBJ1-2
CASTTQFNQTRNYGYTF
TGTGCCAGCACCACACAGTTCAATCAGACTCGGAACTATGGCTACACCTTC